One and the same sample provided the 19 T cell receptor beta chains below, sequenced in a study of Graves' ophthalmopathy and Graves' hyperthyroidism. CDR3 regions of TCR beta were amplified from RNA transcripts. The authors performed first-round RT-PCR with HTBI primers and then a second-round multiplex PCR. TCRdb used MiXCR to reprocess the multiplex PCR reads, holding one entry per CDR3 protein. This sample has a few hundred thousand distinct CDR3 sequences; approximately 18% occur once, and the top ten carry approximately 2.4%. Sequencing was done on a sample of peripheral blood. These TCRs come from an adult woman with stable Graves' hyperthyroidism.

This clonotype was picked up many times. The rearrangement links TRBV6-5 to TRBJ1-2; 10 bases match TRBD1. Germline CDR1 reads MNHEY; CDR2 reads SVGAGI. V lost 2 bases to trimming and J lost 3 bases; unmatched junction nucleotides: 6. This CDR3 has 16 residues. The CDR3 nucleotides read TGTGCCAGCAGTTACACTCAGACAGGGGGCGACTATGGCTACACCTTC. It translates to CASSYTQTGGDYGYTF.

This clonotype was observed a few times. The genes are TRBV2 and TRBJ2-7, with 7 bases fitting TRBD1. The germline CDR1 and CDR2 sequences are SNHLY and FYNNEI. J lost 1 base, V lost 10 bases, and 13 bases had no gene match. The CDR3 consists of 15 residues. Here the CDR3 reads CATSPGDSASYEQYF. The CDR3 coding sequence is TGTGCCACCTCACCCGGGGACAGCGCTTCCTACGAGCAGTACTTC.

This clonotype was counted between two and nine times. V and J are TRBV12-3 or TRBV12-4 and TRBJ2-5; TRBD2 agrees at 11 bases. Trimming cost V 6 bases and J 2 bases; bases outside gene matches: 5. There are 15 residues in the CDR3. The CDR3 DNA reads TGTGCCAGCAGCATACTAGCGGGGGTGCAAGAGACCCAGTACTTC. This codes for CASSILAGVQETQYF.

Details on this clonotype: At one end, the junction sequence differs from germline, possibly due to a read error. The chain employs TRBV29-1 and TRBJ1-3; no firm D call. The CDR3 loop spans 11 amino acids. The germline gives CDR1 SQVTM, CDR2 ANQGSEA. Here the CDR3 reads CSATRGNTICF. DNA of the CDR3: TGCAGCGCAACCAGAGGAAACACCATATGTTTT.

This clonotype was detected ten times or more. The chain joins TRBV4-1 to TRBJ2-5; weak D call: TRBD2 (5 bases). V lost 4 bases and J lost 2, with 17 bases in between. CDR1 MGHRA and CDR2 YSYEKL come from the germline V gene. This CDR3 comprises 16 residues. CDR3 nucleotides: TGCGCCAGCAGCCGCTCAGCGGTTCGGGGACAAGAGACCCAGTACTTC. It specifies CASSRSAVRGQETQYF.

This clonotype came up many times. CDR3 protein: CASSFILPGNSRGAKNIQYF. The DNA for the CDR3 is TGTGCCAGCAGTTTTATTCTGCCGGGGAACAGTCGTGGGGCCAAAAACATTCAGTACTTC. The chain recombines TRBV28 with TRBJ2-4, with TRBD2 as a possible D gene (5 bases). The CDR3 has 20 amino acids. V shed 3 bases and J shed 1 base, with 25 bases lying between them. Germline lookup yields CDR1 MDHEN and CDR2 SYDVKM.

This clonotype has a count of ten or more. The chain has TRBV12-3 or TRBV12-4 and TRBJ2-4; a possible D gene is TRBD1 (6 bases). The CDR3 is made up of 14 amino acids. The germline V and J ends were trimmed by 5 bases and 9 bases, with 17 bases remaining between them. This CDR3 is CASSPLNRAGIQYF. CDR3 nucleotides: TGTGCCAGCAGTCCTCTAAACAGGGCTGGCATTCAGTACTTC.

In its sample, this clonotype was seen many times. The rearrangement links TRBV5-1 to TRBJ2-7; 10 bases line up with TRBD1. V shed 4 bases, J shed 5 bases, and the junction held 6 bases outside the gene matches. There are 14 residues in the CDR3. Germline V lookup: CDR1 SGHRS, CDR2 YFSETQ. The CDR3 bases are TGCGCCAGCAGCCCGACCGGACAGGGGGACGAGCAGTACTTC. This gives the protein CASSPTGQGDEQYF.

In this sample, this clonotype turned up many times. This chain connects TRBV28 to TRBJ2-7; 8 bases are shared with TRBD2. CDR3 size: 15 residues. The J segment lost 1 base and the V segment lost 6 bases, leaving 8 bases of the junction unmatched. CDR1 and CDR2 from the germline V gene are MDHEN and SYDVKM. CDR3 loop: CASSPTSAISYEQYF. CDR3 sequence (DNA): TGTGCCAGCAGCCCGACTAGCGCCATATCCTACGAGCAGTACTTC.

Many counts were recorded for this clonotype. J is TRBJ2-7 and V is TRBV7-9; 8 nucleotides match TRBD1. CDR1 SEHNR and CDR2 FQNEAQ come from the germline V gene (reference sequence). CDR3 length: 15 residues. V dropped 0 bases and J dropped 2; count of bases not matched to a gene: 3. CDR3 in DNA: TGTGCCAGCAGCTTAGCGGGGGGACAGGCCTACGAGCAGTACTTC. Translated, it gives CASSLAGGQAYEQYF.

V usage is TRBV30 and J usage is TRBJ1-2; D gene uncertain. Deletions cut 6 bases from V and 3 bases from J, with 14 bases between. The CDR3 is 13 amino acids. Germline values: CDR1 GTSNPN, CDR2 SVGIG (reference sequence). The CDR3 DNA follows: TGTGCCTGTAGTCCTAGGGTGGACTATGGCTACACCTTC. Its translation: CACSPRVDYGYTF.

As concerns this clonotype: The junction departs from germline at one end; a sequencing error may be responsible. The chain has TRBV6-1 and TRBJ2-7; 7 nucleotides align to TRBD2. The germline CDR1 and CDR2 sequences are MNHNS and SASEGT. The CDR3 contains 15 residues. This CDR3 reads CASSEAWGGLYEQYF. As DNA, the CDR3 is TGTGCCAGCAGCGAAGCTTGGGGGGGATTATACGAGCAGTACTTC.

Concerning this clonotype itself: A much larger clone lies one base from this, so it may be a read error. This sequence joins TRBV12-5 and TRBJ2-7, with TRBD2 identical over 9 bases. The V gene's germline CDR1 is LGHNT and CDR2 FRNRAP. CDR3 length: 16 residues. CDR3 in amino acids: CDSGLVLGREGYEQYF. The CDR3 DNA reads as TGTGATAGTGGTTTGGTACTAGGGCGGGAGGGCTACGAGCAGTACTTC.

This clonotype was seen many times. CDR3 region: CSARDRAQETQYF. In DNA form, the CDR3 reads TGCAGTGCTAGAGACAGGGCGCAAGAGACCCAGTACTTC. V and J are TRBV20-1 and TRBJ2-5; possibly TRBD1 for D (5 bases). Trimming removed 0 bases at V and 2 bases at J, with 7 bases between. This CDR3 has 13 residues. The germline CDR1 and CDR2 sequences are DFQATT and SNEGSKA (reference sequence).

The table lists this clonotype with many counts. V and J are TRBV13 and TRBJ1-2, with 10 bases aligning to TRBD1. V shed 5 bases and J 2 bases; nucleotides not matched to a gene: 5. The CDR3 has 15 residues. Per the germline V gene, CDR1 is PRHDT and CDR2 is FYEKMQ (reference sequence). Written as DNA, the CDR3 is TGTGCCAGCAGCAAGTCGGACAGGGGGAACTATGGCTACACCTTC. It translates to CASSKSDRGNYGYTF.

In this sample, this clonotype turned up a few times. The rearrangement uses TRBV4-3 and TRBJ1-1; the D is unclear. The germline gives CDR1 LGHNA, CDR2 YSLEER. This CDR3 is built from 16 residues. The V and J ends lost 0 bases and 0 bases respectively, with 11 bases between them. Here the CDR3 DNA reads TGCGCCAGCAGCCAAGATTACGGGCGGGTGAACACTGAAGCTTTCTTT. Protein: CASSQDYGRVNTEAFF.

The chain recombines TRBV2 with TRBJ2-7, with 8 bases lining up with TRBD1. V dropped 2 bases and J dropped 6; count of bases not matched to a gene: 6. The CDR3 has 14 amino acids. Germline lookup yields CDR1 SNHLY and CDR2 FYNNEI. The DNA of the CDR3 is TGTGCCAGCAGTGAATACAGGGGGGTAAGCGAGCAGTACTTC. The encoded protein is CASSEYRGVSEQYF.

This clonotype was observed many times. This chain uses TRBV28 with TRBJ2-7; D possibly matches TRBD1 or TRBD2 (5 bases each). The CDR3 has 15 amino acids. CDR1 is MDHEN and CDR2 is SYDVKM in the germline V gene. The V end was cut by 2 bases, the J end by 1 base, with 12 bases between. CDR3 sequence reads: CASSLRVGVSYEQYF. CDR3 coding DNA: TGTGCCAGCAGTTTACGTGTGGGGGTTTCCTACGAGCAGTACTTC.

At least ten counts were recorded for this clonotype. This chain joins TRBV4-1 and TRBJ2-7; D possibly matches TRBD1 or TRBD2 (5 bases each). CDR1 and CDR2 from the germline V gene are MGHRA and YSYEKL. V was clipped by 4 bases and J by 7 bases, with 8 bases between them. The CDR3 is 11 residues long. CDR3 bases: TGCGCCAGCAGCCCCGGGACGGAGCAGTACTTC. It is translated as CASSPGTEQYF.